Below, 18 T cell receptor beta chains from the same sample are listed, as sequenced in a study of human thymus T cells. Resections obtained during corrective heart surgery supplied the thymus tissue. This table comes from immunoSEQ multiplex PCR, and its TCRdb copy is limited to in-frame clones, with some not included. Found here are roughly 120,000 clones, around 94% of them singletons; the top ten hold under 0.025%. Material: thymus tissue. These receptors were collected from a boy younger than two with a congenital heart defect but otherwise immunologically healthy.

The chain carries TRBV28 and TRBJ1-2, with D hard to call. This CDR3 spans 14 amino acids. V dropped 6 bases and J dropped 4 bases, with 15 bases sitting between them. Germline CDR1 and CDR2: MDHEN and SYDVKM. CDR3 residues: CASRCDGPAYGYTF. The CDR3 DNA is TGTGCCAGCAGGTGTGACGGGCCGGCCTATGGCTACACCTTC.

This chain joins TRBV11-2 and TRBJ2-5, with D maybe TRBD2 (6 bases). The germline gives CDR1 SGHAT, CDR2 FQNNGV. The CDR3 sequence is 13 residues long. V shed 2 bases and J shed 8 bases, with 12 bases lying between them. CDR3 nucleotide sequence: TGTGCCAGCAGCTTATTATCTAGCGACACCCAGTACTTC. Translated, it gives CASSLLSSDTQYF.

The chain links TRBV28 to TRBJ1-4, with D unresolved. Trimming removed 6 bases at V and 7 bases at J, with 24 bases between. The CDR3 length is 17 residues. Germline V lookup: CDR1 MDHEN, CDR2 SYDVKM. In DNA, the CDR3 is TGTGCCAGCAGGCCCACCGGGGTCCCCTGCCGAGGTGAAAAACTGTTTTTT. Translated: CASRPTGVPCRGEKLFF.

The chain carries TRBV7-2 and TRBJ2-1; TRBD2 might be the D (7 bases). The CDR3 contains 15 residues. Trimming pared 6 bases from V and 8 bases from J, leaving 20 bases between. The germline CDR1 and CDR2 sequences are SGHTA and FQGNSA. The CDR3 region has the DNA TGTGCCAGCAGTCTAGGGGGGGGCCGAGGCGATGAGCAGTTCTTC. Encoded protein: CASSLGGGRGDEQFF.

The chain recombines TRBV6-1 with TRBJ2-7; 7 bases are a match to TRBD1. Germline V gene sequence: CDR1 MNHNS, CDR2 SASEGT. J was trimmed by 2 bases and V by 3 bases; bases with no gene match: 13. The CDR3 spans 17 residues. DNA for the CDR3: TGTGCCAGCAGTGATTCCCTTACCGGGACAGTGGCCTACGAGCAGTACTTC. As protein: CASSDSLTGTVAYEQYF.

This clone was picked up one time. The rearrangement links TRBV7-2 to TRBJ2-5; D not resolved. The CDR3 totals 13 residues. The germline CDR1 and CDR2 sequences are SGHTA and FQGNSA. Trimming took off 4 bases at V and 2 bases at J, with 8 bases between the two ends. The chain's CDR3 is CASSSGTQETQYF. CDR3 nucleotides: TGTGCCAGCAGCTCGGGTACTCAAGAGACCCAGTACTTC.

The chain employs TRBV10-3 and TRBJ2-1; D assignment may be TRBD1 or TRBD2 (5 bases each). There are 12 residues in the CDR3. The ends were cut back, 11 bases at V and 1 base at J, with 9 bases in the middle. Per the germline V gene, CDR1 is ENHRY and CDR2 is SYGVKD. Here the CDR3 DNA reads TGTGCCGGGGGACCTTCCTACAATGAGCAGTTCTTC. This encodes CAGGPSYNEQFF.

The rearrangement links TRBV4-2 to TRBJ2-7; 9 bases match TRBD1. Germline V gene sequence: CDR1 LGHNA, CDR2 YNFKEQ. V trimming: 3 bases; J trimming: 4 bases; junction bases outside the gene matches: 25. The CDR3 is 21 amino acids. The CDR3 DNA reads TGTGCCAGCAGCCACCGGGACAGGGAGCTATTAAGGGACATCCTTGAGTACGAGCAGTACTTC. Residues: CASSHRDRELLRDILEYEQYF.

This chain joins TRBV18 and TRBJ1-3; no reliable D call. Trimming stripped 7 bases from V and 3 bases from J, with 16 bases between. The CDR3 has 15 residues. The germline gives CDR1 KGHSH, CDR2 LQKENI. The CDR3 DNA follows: TGTGCCAGCTATACAACGAGAGAGGATGGAAACACCATATATTTT. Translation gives CASYTTREDGNTIYF.

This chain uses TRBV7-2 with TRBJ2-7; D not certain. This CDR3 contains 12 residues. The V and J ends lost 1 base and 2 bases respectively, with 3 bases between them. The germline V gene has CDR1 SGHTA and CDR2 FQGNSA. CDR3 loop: CASSLVPYEQYF. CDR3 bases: TGTGCCAGCAGCTTAGTTCCCTACGAGCAGTACTTC.

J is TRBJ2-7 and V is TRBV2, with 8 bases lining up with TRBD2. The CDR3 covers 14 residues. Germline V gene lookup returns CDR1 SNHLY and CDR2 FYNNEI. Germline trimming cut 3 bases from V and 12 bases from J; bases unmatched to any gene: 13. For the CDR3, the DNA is TGTGCCAGCAGTGAGGAGGGCGGGGGGCCCCCCCCGTACTTC. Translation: CASSEEGGGPPPYF.

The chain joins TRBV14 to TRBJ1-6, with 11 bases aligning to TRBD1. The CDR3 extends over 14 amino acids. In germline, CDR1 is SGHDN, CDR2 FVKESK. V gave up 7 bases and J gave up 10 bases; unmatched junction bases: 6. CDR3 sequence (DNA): TGTGCCAGCACACACCGGGACAGGGGGTCACCCCTCCACTTT. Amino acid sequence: CASTHRDRGSPLHF.

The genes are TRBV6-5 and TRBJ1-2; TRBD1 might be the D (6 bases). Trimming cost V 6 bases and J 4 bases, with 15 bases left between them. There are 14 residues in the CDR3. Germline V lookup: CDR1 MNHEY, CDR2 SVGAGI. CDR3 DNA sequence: TGTGCCAGCAGACAAAACAGGGCGAGCTATGGCTACACCTTC. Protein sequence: CASRQNRASYGYTF.

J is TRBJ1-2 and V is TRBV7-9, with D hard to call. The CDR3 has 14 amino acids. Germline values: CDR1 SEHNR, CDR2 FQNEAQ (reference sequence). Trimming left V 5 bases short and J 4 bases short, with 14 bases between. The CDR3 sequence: CASSQPGGIYGYTF. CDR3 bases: TGTGCCAGCAGCCAGCCGGGAGGGATCTATGGCTACACCTTC.

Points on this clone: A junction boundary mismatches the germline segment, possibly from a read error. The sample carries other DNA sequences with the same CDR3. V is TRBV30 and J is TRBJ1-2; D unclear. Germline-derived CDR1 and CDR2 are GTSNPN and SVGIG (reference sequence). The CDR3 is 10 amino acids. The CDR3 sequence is CAWSYYGYTF. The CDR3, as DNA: TGTGCCTGGAGTTACTACGGCTACACCTTC.

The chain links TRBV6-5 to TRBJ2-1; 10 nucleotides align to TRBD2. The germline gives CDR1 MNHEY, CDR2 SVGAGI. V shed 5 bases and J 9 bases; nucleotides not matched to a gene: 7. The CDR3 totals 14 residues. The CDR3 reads CASSISGGPSEQFF. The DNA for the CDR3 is TGTGCCAGCAGTATTAGCGGGGGGCCGAGTGAGCAGTTCTTC.

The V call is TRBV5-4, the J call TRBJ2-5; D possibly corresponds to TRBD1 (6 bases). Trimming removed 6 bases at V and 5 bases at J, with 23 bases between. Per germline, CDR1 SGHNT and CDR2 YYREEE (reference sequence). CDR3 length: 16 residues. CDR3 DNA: TGTGCCAGCAACACCGACCCGGGGCAGGGGAAGGAGACCCAGTACTTC. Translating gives CASNTDPGQGKETQYF.

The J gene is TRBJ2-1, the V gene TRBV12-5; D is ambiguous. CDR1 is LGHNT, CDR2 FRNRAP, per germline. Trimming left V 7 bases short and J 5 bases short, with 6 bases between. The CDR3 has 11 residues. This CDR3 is CASVVHNEQFF. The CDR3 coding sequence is TGTGCTAGTGTCGTCCACAATGAGCAGTTCTTC. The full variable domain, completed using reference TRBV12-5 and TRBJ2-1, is DARVTQTPRHKVTEMGQEVTMRCQPILGHNTVFWYRQTMMQGLELLAYFRNRAPLDDSGMPKDRFSAEMPDATLATLKIQPSEPRDSAVYFCASVVHNEQFFGPGTRLTVL.